The rows below give T cell receptor beta chains drawn from one sample of a study of T cells in Graves' hyperthyroidism and ophthalmopathy. TCRdb itself ran the multiplex PCR reads through MiXCR, one entry per CDR3 protein. The table has 660,000 or so distinct CDR3 sequences, just under 45% seen once. The sample consisted of peripheral blood or thyroid tissue (not recorded which). The receptors stem from an adult man with Graves' disease, either hyperthyroidism or ophthalmopathy (not recorded which). Both conserved end residues are part of each CDR3. The order of the fields is J gene, V gene, clone size, CDR3 protein. For some rows the clone size is stated as once, few or many, or as a class when expanded; others skip it.

J: TRBJ1-3; V: TRBV12-3/TRBV12-4; size: few; CDR3: CASSPMRGGHSAGNTIYF
J: TRBJ2-2; V: TRBV24-1; size: NA; CDR3: CATSDPRQGELFF
J: TRBJ1-1; V: TRBV7-9; size: many; CDR3: CASSMGAGTAFF
J: TRBJ1-5; V: TRBV7-9; size: NA; CDR3: CASAEGDIRFSNQPQHF
J: TRBJ2-6; V: TRBV19; size: many; CDR3: CASSRDSSSGANVLTF
J: TRBJ1-2; V: TRBV2; size: NA; CDR3: CASSATGTGVGYTF
J: TRBJ2-7; V: TRBV20-1; size: NA; CDR3: CGWASGRAYEQCF
J: TRBJ1-1; V: TRBV29-1; size: few; CDR3: CSVLAMNTEAFF
J: TRBJ1-2; V: TRBV7-2; size: few; CDR3: CASSVGTGQNYGYTF
J: TRBJ1-1; V: TRBV6-1; size: NA; CDR3: CASREDRRDEAFF
J: TRBJ2-7; V: TRBV7-9; size: NA; CDR3: CASSLGYRNEQYF
J: TRBJ1-1; V: TRBV5-6; size: NA; CDR3: CASVEGGALTEAFF
J: TRBJ2-5; V: TRBV24-1; size: NA; CDR3: CATSEGQGQETQYF
J: TRBJ1-6; V: TRBV6-1; size: once; CDR3: CASSEVQGSPLHF
J: TRBJ1-1; V: TRBV7-9; size: many; CDR3: CASSSDSNTEAFF
J: TRBJ1-2; V: TRBV10-3; size: few; CDR3: CASSGTGGAKDYGYTF
J: TRBJ1-3; V: TRBV11-3; size: few; CDR3: CASSLDEMGGDSGNTIYF
J: TRBJ1-6; V: TRBV4-1; size: few; CDR3: CASSQERVSYNSPLHF
J: TRBJ1-4; V: TRBV20-1; size: NA; CDR3: CSARDGGKSTHEKLFF
J: TRBJ2-7; V: TRBV10-3; size: many; CDR3: CAIRGTGNSYEQYF
J: TRBJ1-4; V: TRBV7-8; size: few; CDR3: CASSWPKTGTGNEKLFF
J: TRBJ1-3; V: TRBV9; size: many; CDR3: CASSVHGRISGNTIYF
J: TRBJ1-4; V: TRBV5-1; size: few; CDR3: CASRPNTATNEKLFF
J: TRBJ1-2; V: TRBV12-3/TRBV12-4; size: many; CDR3: CASSFWQRGGYTF
J: TRBJ2-2; V: TRBV7-9; size: NA; CDR3: CASSLSHVVSNTGELFF
J: TRBJ2-5; V: TRBV7-2; size: NA; CDR3: CASRRPNRGRETQYF
J: TRBJ1-3; V: TRBV6-4; size: NA; CDR3: CASSDSGQGRAAGNTIYF
J: TRBJ1-5; V: TRBV20-1; size: few; CDR3: CSARGINSNQPQHF
J: TRBJ2-2; V: TRBV7-2; size: NA; CDR3: CASSQGLATNTGELFF
J: TRBJ2-7; V: TRBV5-1; size: NA; CDR3: CASSWGADEQYF
J: TRBJ2-7; V: TRBV7-8; size: many; CDR3: CASSSGTAVSSYEQYF
J: TRBJ2-5; V: TRBV6-5; size: NA; CDR3: CASSRGALQETQYF
J: TRBJ1-5; V: TRBV24-1; size: NA; CDR3: CATSDSGEGQPQHF
J: TRBJ1-5; V: TRBV19; size: few; CDR3: CASSGLGTGLFQPQHF
J: TRBJ2-7; V: TRBV20-1; size: few; CDR3: CSAMAGLAGYEQYF
J: TRBJ1-4; V: TRBV7-2; size: few; CDR3: CASSLAAGNEKLFF
J: TRBJ1-4; V: TRBV19; size: few; CDR3: CASSIRINEKLFF
J: TRBJ1-1; V: TRBV20-1; size: few; CDR3: CSASRGLDGAFF
J: TRBJ1-5; V: TRBV14; size: NA; CDR3: CASSQMSGAGPQHF
J: TRBJ1-2; V: TRBV29-1; size: NA; CDR3: CSVAGVNYGYTF
J: TRBJ2-3; V: TRBV29-1; size: NA; CDR3: CSGGTSRGFPDTQYF
J: TRBJ1-1; V: TRBV2; size: once; CDR3: CASSWGRVATEAFF
J: TRBJ1-5; V: TRBV7-9; size: many; CDR3: CASSSGTGNQPQHF
J: TRBJ2-5; V: TRBV7-9; size: many; CDR3: CAIDLPGLKYQETQYF
J: TRBJ1-6; V: TRBV27; size: NA; CDR3: CASSVRWDRNSPLHF
J: NA; V: TRBV7-2; size: NA; CDR3: CARTEGRGDYEQYF